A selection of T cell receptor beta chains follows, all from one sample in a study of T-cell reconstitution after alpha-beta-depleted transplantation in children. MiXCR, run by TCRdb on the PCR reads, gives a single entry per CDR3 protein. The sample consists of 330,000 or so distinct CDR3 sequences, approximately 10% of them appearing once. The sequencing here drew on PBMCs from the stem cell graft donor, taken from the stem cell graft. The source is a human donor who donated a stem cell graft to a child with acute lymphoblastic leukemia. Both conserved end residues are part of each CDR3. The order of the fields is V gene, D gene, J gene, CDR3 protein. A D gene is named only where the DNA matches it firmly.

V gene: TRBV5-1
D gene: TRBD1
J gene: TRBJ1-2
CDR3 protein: CASSSLTGGQGGYTF

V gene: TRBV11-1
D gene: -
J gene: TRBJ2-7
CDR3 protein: CASRRDQVGEQYF

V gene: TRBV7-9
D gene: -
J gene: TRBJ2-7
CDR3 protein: CASSLVEGTSYEQYF

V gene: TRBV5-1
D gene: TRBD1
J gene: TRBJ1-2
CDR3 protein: CASSLGRGDGYTF

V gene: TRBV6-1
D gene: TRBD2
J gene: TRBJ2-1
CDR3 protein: CASSAPGLALNEQFF

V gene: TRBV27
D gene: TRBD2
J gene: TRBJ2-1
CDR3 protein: CASRGRLDGEQFF

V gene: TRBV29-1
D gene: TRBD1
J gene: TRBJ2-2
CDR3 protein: CSVGIRTGANTGELFF

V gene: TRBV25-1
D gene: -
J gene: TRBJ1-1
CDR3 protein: CASSEYIGTTEAFF

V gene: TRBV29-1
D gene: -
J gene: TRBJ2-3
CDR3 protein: CSVRKGTGRDTQYF

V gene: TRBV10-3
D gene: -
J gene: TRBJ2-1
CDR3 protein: CAISVNTYNEQFF

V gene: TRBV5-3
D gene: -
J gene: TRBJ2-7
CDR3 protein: CAMSLALKGEQYF

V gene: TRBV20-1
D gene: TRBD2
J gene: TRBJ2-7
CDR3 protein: CSAGPGLAGGTYEQYF

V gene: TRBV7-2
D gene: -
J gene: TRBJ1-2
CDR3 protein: CASSSHGGDYGYTF

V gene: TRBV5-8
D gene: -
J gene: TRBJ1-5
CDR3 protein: CASSFLKIRGIQQPQHF

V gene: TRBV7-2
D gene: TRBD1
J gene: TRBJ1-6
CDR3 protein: CASGDRVNSPLHF

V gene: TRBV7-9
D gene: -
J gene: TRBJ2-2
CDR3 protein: CASSLARGGTGELFF

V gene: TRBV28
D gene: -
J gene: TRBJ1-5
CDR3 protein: CASSLYRERGQPQHF

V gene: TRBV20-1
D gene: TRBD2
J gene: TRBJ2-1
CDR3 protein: CSATRPGTSLPNEQFF

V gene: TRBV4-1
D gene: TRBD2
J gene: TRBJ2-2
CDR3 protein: CASSQTSGRVNTGELFF

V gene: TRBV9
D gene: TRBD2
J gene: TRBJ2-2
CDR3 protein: CASSTSGTSGPAGELFF

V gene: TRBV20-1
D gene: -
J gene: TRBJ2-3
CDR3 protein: CSAKGLSTDTQYF

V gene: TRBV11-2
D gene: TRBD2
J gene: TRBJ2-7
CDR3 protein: CASSLEAGGQDEQYF

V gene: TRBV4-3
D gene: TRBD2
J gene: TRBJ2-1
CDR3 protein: CASSATGTSGNEQFF

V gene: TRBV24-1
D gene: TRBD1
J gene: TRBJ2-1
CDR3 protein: CATSDRRDRAMNEQFF

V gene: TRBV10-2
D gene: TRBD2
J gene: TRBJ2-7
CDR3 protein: CASSESSGFVPGYEQYF

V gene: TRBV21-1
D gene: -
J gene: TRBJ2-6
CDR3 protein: CASSPRAASGTGANVLTF

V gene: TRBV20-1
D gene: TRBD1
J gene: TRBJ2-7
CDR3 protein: CSAPKPGQARGEQYF

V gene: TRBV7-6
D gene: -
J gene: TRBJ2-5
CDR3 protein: CASSPALQETQYF

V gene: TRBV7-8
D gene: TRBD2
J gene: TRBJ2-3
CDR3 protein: CASSPWTSGSTDTQYF

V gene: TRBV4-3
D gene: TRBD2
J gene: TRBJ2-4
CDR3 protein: CASSQGGWTSENIQYF

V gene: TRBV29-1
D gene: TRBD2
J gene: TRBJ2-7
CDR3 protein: CSVAGLAEDLYEQYF

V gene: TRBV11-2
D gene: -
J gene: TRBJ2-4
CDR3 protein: CASSATDPRNIQYF

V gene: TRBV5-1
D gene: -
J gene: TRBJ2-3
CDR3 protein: CASSLDGSSTDTQYF

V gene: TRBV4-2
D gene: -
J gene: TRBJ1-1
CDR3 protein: CASSQVLTRNTEAFF

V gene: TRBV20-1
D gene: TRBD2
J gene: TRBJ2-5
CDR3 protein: CSARGTSGTHGVTWETQYF

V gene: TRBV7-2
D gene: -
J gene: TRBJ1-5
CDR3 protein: CASSLVGGQPQHF

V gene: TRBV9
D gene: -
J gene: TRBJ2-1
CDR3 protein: CASSVNRETKGYNEQFF

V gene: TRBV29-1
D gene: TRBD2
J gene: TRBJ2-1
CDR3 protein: CSVDWSGLAEQFF